One sample yielded the 14 T cell receptor beta chains listed below, sequenced in a study of shared clonotypes between healthy human individuals. The method was immunoSEQ multiplex PCR; TCRdb's version includes in-frame clones alone and lacks a portion of them. Of approximately 1,500,000 clones listed, roughly 96% are singletons. Sequences were obtained from naive CD4+ T cells sorted from blood. Stated subset: CD45RA+ positively selected. The origin of the receptors is a man aged 30-40 years in good health.

The chain combines TRBV10-1 with TRBJ1-1; 12 bases align to TRBD1. CDR1 and CDR2 (germline): WNHNN, SYGVQD (reference sequence). V lost 4 bases to trimming and J lost 5 bases; unmatched junction nucleotides: 5. The length of the CDR3 is 15 residues. The CDR3 coding sequence is TGCGCCAGCAGTGCATGGGGACAGGGGGCTACTGAAGCTTTCTTT. It encodes CASSAWGQGATEAFF.

The gene calls are TRBV7-9 and TRBJ2-5, with D tentatively TRBD1 (6 bases). The CDR3 extends over 14 amino acids. The germline V gene encodes CDR1 SEHNR and CDR2 FQNEAQ (reference sequence). The V gene lost 4 bases and the J gene lost 1 base, with 10 bases spanning the gap. CDR3 bases: TGTGCCAGCAGCTCAGGACAGCCCCAAGAGACCCAGTACTTC. Protein product: CASSSGQPQETQYF.

The chain combines TRBV25-1 with TRBJ2-2, with 7 positions matching TRBD1. V was pared by 8 bases and J by 4 bases, with 7 bases of the junction left unmatched. CDR3 length equals 14 residues. CDR1 and CDR2 (germline): MGHDK, SYGVNS. The CDR3 bases are TGTGCCAGCGGAAGACAGGGACCCACCGGGGAGCTGTTTTTT. Encoded protein: CASGRQGPTGELFF.

This clone was detected once. DNA for the CDR3: TGCAGCGTTGACCCCGCTAGAGCCTCCGGCAATGAGCAGTTCTTC. It translates to CSVDPARASGNEQFF. The chain joins TRBV29-1 to TRBJ2-1; D remains unclear. The V end was cut by 3 bases, the J end by 6 bases, with 18 bases between. The CDR3 contains 15 residues. Per the germline V gene, CDR1 is SQVTM and CDR2 is ANQGSEA.

As concerns this clone: This sample includes further DNA sequences coding for the same CDR3. The gene calls are TRBV5-4 and TRBJ2-3; the D is unclear. Trimming shortened V by 0 bases and J by 0 bases, and 8 bases separated the two germline ends. There are 15 residues in the CDR3. Germline values: CDR1 SGHNT, CDR2 YYREEE (reference sequence). In nucleotides, the CDR3 is TGTGCCAGCAGCTTGGGGGGTGCTAGCACAGATACGCAGTATTTT. Translation gives CASSLGGASTDTQYF.

The gene calls are TRBV7-3 and TRBJ2-7; 8 bases align to TRBD1. The ends lost 1 base at V and 2 bases at J; junction bases unmatched: 1. Per the germline V gene, CDR1 is SGHTA and CDR2 is FQGTGA. The CDR3 is made up of 14 amino acids. In DNA form, the CDR3 reads TGTGCCAGCAGCTTAATACAGGGGGCCTACGAGCAGTACTTC. Its translation: CASSLIQGAYEQYF.

The chain combines TRBV6-1 with TRBJ1-1, with 7 bases that match TRBD1. J was trimmed by 0 bases and V by 7 bases; bases with no gene match: 8. The CDR3 has 15 amino acids. In germline, CDR1 is MNHNS, CDR2 SASEGT. CDR3 loop: CASTPKGAMNTEAFF. The CDR3 DNA reads as TGTGCCAGCACCCCGAAGGGGGCGATGAACACTGAAGCTTTCTTT.

The chain recombines TRBV9 with TRBJ2-7; a possible D gene is TRBD2 (6 bases). Trimming took off 0 bases at V and 3 bases at J, with 13 bases between the two ends. This CDR3 is built from 15 residues. Germline CDR1 and CDR2: SGDLS and YYNGEE. CDR3 residues: CASSVAGSGVYEQYF. The CDR3 nucleotides read TGTGCCAGCAGCGTAGCGGGTAGCGGCGTCTACGAGCAGTACTTC.

This chain connects TRBV7-9 to TRBJ2-5, with D possibly matching TRBD2 (6 bases). CDR1 is SEHNR and CDR2 is FQNEAQ in the germline V gene (reference sequence). The CDR3 has 12 amino acids. Trimming left V 8 bases short and J 5 bases short, with 12 bases between. CDR3 DNA: TGTGCCAGCGGGCGGGCGGGGGAGACCCAGTACTTC. It specifies CASGRAGETQYF.

This chain links TRBV16 with TRBJ2-6; possibly TRBD2 for D (5 bases). Trimming left V 0 bases short and J 4 bases short, with 10 bases between. Per the germline V gene, CDR1 is KGHSY and CDR2 is FQNENV. This CDR3 contains 16 residues. The CDR3 nucleotides are TGTGCCAGCAGCCAATCTGCGGGTTTAGGGGCCAACGTCCTGACTTTC. This sequence encodes CASSQSAGLGANVLTF.

The chain uses TRBV18 and TRBJ2-2; 10 bases match TRBD2. The junction had 4 bases not matched to a gene; V was cut back by 3 bases and J by 3 bases. The CDR3 consists of 16 residues. The germline gives CDR1 KGHSH, CDR2 LQKENI. This CDR3 reads CASSPSGRVDTGELFF. The DNA for the CDR3 is TGTGCCAGCTCACCCAGCGGGAGGGTTGACACCGGGGAGCTGTTTTTT.

Concerning this clone itself: Distinct nucleotide sequences in the sample also encode this CDR3. The V and J genes are TRBV9 and TRBJ1-1; no clear D gene. The CDR3 covers 13 residues. The germline V gene has CDR1 SGDLS and CDR2 YYNGEE. The germline V and J ends were trimmed by 2 bases and 0 bases, with 5 bases remaining between them. The CDR3 bases are TGTGCCAGCAGCGTGGAAATGAACACTGAAGCTTTCTTT. It specifies CASSVEMNTEAFF.

The chain joins TRBV19 to TRBJ2-7, with D unresolved. The CDR3 spans 13 residues. Trimming cost V 4 bases and J 4 bases, with 11 bases left between them. Germline CDR1 reads LNHDA; CDR2 reads SQIVND (reference sequence). The CDR3 DNA follows: TGTGCCAGTAGTACCCAACTGATTTACGAGCAGTACTTC. The encoded protein is CASSTQLIYEQYF.

CDR3 residues: CASSLDGLQTQYF. The DNA of the CDR3 is TGTGCCAGCAGCTTAGACGGACTTCAGACCCAGTACTTC. The chain couples TRBV7-9 to TRBJ2-5; D possibly corresponds to TRBD2 (5 bases). This CDR3 has 13 residues. V shed 1 base and J shed 6 bases, with 9 bases lying between them. Germline loops: CDR1 SEHNR, CDR2 FQNEAQ (reference sequence).